What follows are 17 T cell receptor beta chains derived from one specimen sequenced in a study of OX40 agonist ivuxolimab in advanced cancers. Profiling relied on immunoSEQ multiplex PCR, and the TCRdb table lists in-frame clones only, not all of them. Of fewer than 55,000 clones listed, roughly nine tenths are singletons. The sequenced sample was CD4+ or CD8+ T cells sorted from blood, obtained in a trial of the OX40 agonist ivuxolimab. Every receptor here comes from an adult with an advanced solid tumor such as melanoma, head and neck, liver or kidney cancer.

The CDR3 spells CASSLSSGYEPQHF. CDR3 DNA sequence: TGTGCCAGCAGCTTATCGTCAGGGTATGAGCCCCAGCATTTT. The chain couples TRBV7-9 to TRBJ1-5, with a tentative D call TRBD1 (5 bases). Trimming removed 2 bases from V and 8 bases from J, with 13 bases in between. This CDR3 has 14 amino acids. Per germline, CDR1 SEHNR and CDR2 FQNEAQ (reference sequence).

The chain combines TRBV5-1 with TRBJ1-3; D may be TRBD1 (5 bases). Deletions cut 1 base from V and 1 base from J, with 15 bases between. This CDR3 has 17 amino acids. The germline gives CDR1 SGHRS, CDR2 YFSETQ. As DNA, the CDR3 is TGCGCCAGCAGCTTGATCCCGGGACTTGGATCTGGAAACACCATATATTTT. It specifies CASSLIPGLGSGNTIYF.

A remark on this clone: At one of its ends the junction is not consistent with the germline gene, which may arise from a read error. V and J are TRBV7-7 and TRBJ2-1, with 13 bases that match TRBD2. Germline V gene data show CDR1 as SSHAT and CDR2 as FNYEAQ (reference sequence). CDR3 length equals 17 residues. The CDR3 region has the DNA TGTGCTAGCAGCGCTGGACTAGCGGGGGAGCTTTACAATGAGCAGTTCTTC. Its protein product is CASSAGLAGELYNEQFF.

The V and J genes are TRBV30 and TRBJ2-7; 7 nucleotides line up with TRBD1. Germline trimming cut 2 bases from V and 5 bases from J; bases unmatched to any gene: 3. Per germline, CDR1 GTSNPN and CDR2 SVGIG (reference sequence). CDR3 length: 12 residues. CDR3 protein: CAWSTGVDEQYF. The CDR3 region has the DNA TGTGCCTGGAGTACAGGGGTCGACGAGCAGTACTTC.

The chain joins TRBV6-5 to TRBJ2-1; tentative D call: TRBD2 (5 bases). This CDR3 is built from 13 residues. Trimming stripped 2 bases from V and 9 bases from J, with 11 bases between. Germline values: CDR1 MNHEY, CDR2 SVGAGI. The CDR3 DNA reads TGTGCCAGCAGTTACGAAAGAGGAGGTGAGCAGTTCTTC. Protein: CASSYERGGEQFF.

Comment on this clone: A read error may account for a junction end that differs from germline. This chain links TRBV11-3 with TRBJ2-3; D is undetermined. This CDR3 is built from 13 residues. Germline V gives CDR1 SGHNT, CDR2 YENEEA. The CDR3 sequence: CAGSSEYTDTQYF. As DNA, the CDR3 is TGTGCCGGCAGCTCAGAATACACCGATACGCAGTATTTT.

This clone was picked up one time. The J gene is TRBJ2-2, the V gene TRBV13; D perhaps matches TRBD1 (5 bases). The V and J ends lost 5 bases and 2 bases respectively, with 15 bases between them. The CDR3 loop spans 16 amino acids. Germline V gene lookup returns CDR1 PRHDT and CDR2 FYEKMQ (reference sequence). CDR3 region: CASSGEGAENTGELFF. In nucleotides, the CDR3 is TGTGCCAGCAGCGGTGAAGGGGCGGAAAACACCGGGGAGCTGTTTTTT.

This chain joins TRBV6-1 and TRBJ2-2, with D possibly being TRBD2 (6 bases). Trimming took off 7 bases at V and 5 bases at J, with 11 bases between the two ends. The CDR3 has 13 amino acids. Germline V gene data show CDR1 as MNHNS and CDR2 as SASEGT. The CDR3 sequence is CASTSGLTGELFF. The CDR3, as DNA: TGTGCCAGCACCTCGGGACTTACCGGGGAGCTGTTTTTT.

The chain combines TRBV19 with TRBJ2-5, with unresolved D. V dropped 0 bases and J dropped 1 base, with 0 bases sitting between them. CDR1 is LNHDA, CDR2 SQIVND, per germline (reference sequence). CDR3 length: 12 residues. As DNA, the CDR3 is TGTGCCAGTAGTATAGACCAAGAGACCCAGTACTTC. Protein product: CASSIDQETQYF. The complete variable domain, with remaining parts taken from reference TRBV19 and TRBJ2-5, reads DGGITQSPKYLFRKEGQNVTLSCEQNLNHDAMYWYRQDPGQGLRLIYYSQIVNDFQKGDIAEGYSVSREKKESFPLTVTSAQKNPTAFYLCASSIDQETQYFGPGTRLLVL.

The chain employs TRBV2 and TRBJ2-7; D perhaps matches TRBD2 (5 bases). This CDR3 is built from 13 residues. Germline values: CDR1 SNHLY, CDR2 FYNNEI. Trimming pared 8 bases from V and 4 bases from J, leaving 15 bases between. The CDR3 DNA is TGTGCCAGCCTCCGAGGGTTGGAATACGAGCAGTACTTC. This codes for CASLRGLEYEQYF.

The chain combines TRBV4-1 with TRBJ2-1, with 8 nucleotides matching TRBD1. Trimming at V came to 3 bases and at J to 7 bases, leaving 14 bases not matched to a gene. Per germline, CDR1 MGHRA and CDR2 YSYEKL. The CDR3 runs 17 residues. CDR3 DNA: TGCGCCAGCAGCCAGCTCTCCGGGACAGGACGGGTAAATGAGCAGTTCTTC. Translation gives CASSQLSGTGRVNEQFF.

The chain uses TRBV4-3 and TRBJ2-7, with TRBD1 matching over 9 bases. CDR1 and CDR2 (germline): LGHNA, YSLEER. The ends lost 0 bases at V and 0 bases at J; junction bases unmatched: 3. The CDR3 spans 16 residues. The CDR3 loop reads CASSQDGTGPSYEQYF. The CDR3 nucleotides read TGCGCCAGCAGCCAAGATGGGACAGGGCCCTCCTACGAGCAGTACTTC.

The chain employs TRBV5-1 and TRBJ2-6, with TRBD1 matching over 9 bases. Germline V gene lookup returns CDR1 SGHRS and CDR2 YFSETQ. V was clipped by 0 bases and J by 0 bases; unmatched bases: 1. The CDR3 runs to 17 residues. The CDR3 sequence is CASSLETGGSGANVLTF. The CDR3 nucleotides read TGCGCCAGCAGCTTGGAGACAGGGGGCTCTGGGGCCAACGTCCTGACTTTC.

The chain uses TRBV4-2 and TRBJ2-3; TRBD2 might be the D (6 bases). This CDR3 contains 15 residues. V lost 3 bases and J lost 3, with 13 bases in between. Germline V gene lookup returns CDR1 LGHNA and CDR2 YNFKEQ. The CDR3 nucleotides are TGTGCCAGCAGCCACCGGGAGCCACAGACAGATACGCAGTATTTT. This translates into CASSHREPQTDTQYF.

The DNA of the CDR3 is TGTGCCAGTAGTACCTCGGACAGGGCACATCAGCCCCAGCATTTT. This gives the protein CASSTSDRAHQPQHF. The chain recombines TRBV19 with TRBJ1-5, with 8 nucleotides matching TRBD1. The CDR3 is 15 residues long. V dropped 4 bases and J dropped 5; count of bases not matched to a gene: 7. The V gene's germline CDR1 is LNHDA and CDR2 SQIVND (reference sequence).

A few counts support this clone. The gene calls are TRBV27 and TRBJ2-3; no clear D. The CDR3 loop spans 14 amino acids. Between the trimmed V and J ends, which lost 1 base and 2 bases, there was a span of 7 bases. CDR1 is MNHEY, CDR2 SMNVEV, per germline (reference sequence). The CDR3 DNA is TGTGCCAGCAGTTTATTTCCAGACACAGATACGCAGTATTTT. This gives the protein CASSLFPDTDTQYF.

Only one count was recorded for this clone. This chain uses TRBV7-7 with TRBJ2-1; D might be TRBD1 or TRBD2, each matching 5 bases. The CDR3 spans 15 residues. The V gene's germline CDR1 is SSHAT and CDR2 FNYEAQ (reference sequence). V dropped 5 bases and J dropped 4 bases, with 15 bases sitting between them. The CDR3 here is CASSPGPGFYNEQFF. DNA for the CDR3: TGTGCCAGCAGCCCGGGGCCAGGATTTTACAATGAGCAGTTCTTC.